This T cell receptor beta chain was identified during a study of blood T cells in healthy people across ages. Germline CDR1 and CDR2: MNHNS and SASEGT. This CDR3 comprises 18 residues. The V gene end was trimmed by 3 bases and the J gene end by 5 bases; junction bases not matched to a gene: 12. About this clonotype: What it binds is unknown.

Together with a sample-barcoded 5' primer, a J-beta primer mix was included in a second PCR lasting roughly 6 to 12 cycles. One entry per CDR3 protein results from TCRdb running MiXCR on the 5' RACE reads. The table shows about 640,000 distinct CDR3 sequences, with around 54% occurring only once. Findings and caveats of the study: Fewer expanded clones and more diversity marked long-lived versus aged donors.

The clonotype comes from a man aged 60 to 69 in good health. This sequence joins TRBV6-1 and TRBJ1-6, with 8 positions matching TRBD1. The material sequenced was blood. CDR3 in amino acids: CASSEVTSTGADNSPLHF. The CDR3 region has the DNA TGTGCCAGCAGTGAGGTTACTTCGACAGGGGCGGATAATTCACCCCTCCACTTT.